The TCR beta chain under discussion was sequenced for a study of blood T cell repertoires in COVID-19. Study overall: Acute and convalescent COVID-19 samples came from the United States, Italy and Spain. T cells, B-cell-depleted T cells, or PBMCs provided the cDNA or gDNA that served as material.

This CDR3 spans 15 amino acids. Source study methods: Estimation of nucleated cell counts relied on the amplification of reference gene primers. The method was immunoSEQ multiplex PCR; TCRdb's version includes in-frame clones alone and lacks a portion of them. From that table come the V and J calls and clone size; the DNA was used to work out D and trimming. This sample carries 200,000 to 250,000 clones, 83% of them seen once, and the ten largest clones take 6% to 9.5%. Sequences were obtained from peripheral blood. The chain employs TRBV21-1 and TRBJ2-7; the tabulated D call, TRBD1, remains unverified against the DNA. TRBV21-1 counts as a pseudogene. This TCR was sampled from a woman in her forties or fifties with acute or convalescent COVID-19. This CDR3 is CASSKLAQGSHEQYF. CDR3 in DNA: TGTGCCAGCAGCAAATTAGCCCAGGGTAGCCACGAGCAGTACTTC.